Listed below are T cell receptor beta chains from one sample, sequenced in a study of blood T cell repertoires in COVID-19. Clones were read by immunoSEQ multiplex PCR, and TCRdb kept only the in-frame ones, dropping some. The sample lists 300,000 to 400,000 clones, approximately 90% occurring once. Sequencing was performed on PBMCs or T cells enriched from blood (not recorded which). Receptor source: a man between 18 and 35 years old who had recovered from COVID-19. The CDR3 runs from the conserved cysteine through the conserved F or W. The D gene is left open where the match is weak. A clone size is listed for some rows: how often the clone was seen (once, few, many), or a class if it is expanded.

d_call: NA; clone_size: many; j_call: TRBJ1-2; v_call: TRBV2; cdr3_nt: TGTGCCAGCAGTGAAGTCGGTAACTATGGCTACACCTTC; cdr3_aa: CASSEVGNYGYTF
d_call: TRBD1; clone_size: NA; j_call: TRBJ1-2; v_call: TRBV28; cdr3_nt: TGTGCCAGCGCCCAGGGACAGGGGGCACGGGGCTACACCTTC; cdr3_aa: CASAQGQGARGYTF
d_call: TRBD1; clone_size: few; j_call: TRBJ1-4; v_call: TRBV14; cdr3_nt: TGTGCCAGCAGCCCGAACCCCGGACAGGGAGGGTATGAAAAACTGTTTTTT; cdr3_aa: CASSPNPGQGGYEKLFF
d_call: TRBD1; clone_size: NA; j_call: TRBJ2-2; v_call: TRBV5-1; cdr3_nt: TGCGCCAGCAGCGCCCCGGGACAGGGAGACACCGGGGAGCTGTTTTTT; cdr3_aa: CASSAPGQGDTGELFF
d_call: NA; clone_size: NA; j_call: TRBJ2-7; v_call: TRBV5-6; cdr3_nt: TGTGCCAGCAGCTTTGAACAACCCTACGAGCAGTACTTC; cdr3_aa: CASSFEQPYEQYF
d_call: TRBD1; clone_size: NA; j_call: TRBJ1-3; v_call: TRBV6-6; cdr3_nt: TGTGCCAGCACAGGGGGGTACTCTGGAAACACCATATATTTT; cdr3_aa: CASTGGYSGNTIYF
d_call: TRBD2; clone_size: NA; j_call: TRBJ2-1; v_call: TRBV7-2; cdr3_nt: TGTGCCAGCAGCCGGGCCAAACTAGCGGCAAGCTCCTACAATGAGCAGTTCTTC; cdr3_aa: CASSRAKLAASSYNEQFF
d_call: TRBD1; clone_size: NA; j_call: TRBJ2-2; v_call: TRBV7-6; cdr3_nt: TGTGCCAGCAGCCCAAGGACAGGACCGAACACCGGGGAGCTGTTTTTT; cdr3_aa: CASSPRTGPNTGELFF
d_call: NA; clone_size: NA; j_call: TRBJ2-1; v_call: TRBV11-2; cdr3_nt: TGTGCCAGCAGCTCGATCGACAGGGGAGGGTCGTACAATGAGCAGTTCTTC; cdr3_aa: CASSSIDRGGSYNEQFF
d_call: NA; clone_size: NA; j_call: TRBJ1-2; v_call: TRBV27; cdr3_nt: TGTGCCAGCAGTTTAGGGGGGGCTAATGACTATGGCTACACCTTC; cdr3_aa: CASSLGGANDYGYTF
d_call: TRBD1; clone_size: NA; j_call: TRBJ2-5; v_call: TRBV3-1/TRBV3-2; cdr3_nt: TGTGCCAGCAGCATAGGGGACAGGGGGCTCGGGGAGACCCAGTACTTC; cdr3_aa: CASSIGDRGLGETQYF
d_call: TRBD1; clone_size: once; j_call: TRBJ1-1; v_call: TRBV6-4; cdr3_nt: TGTGCCAGCAGGGAAACAATTGACAGGGCTGAAGCTTTCTTT; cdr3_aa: CASRETIDRAEAFF
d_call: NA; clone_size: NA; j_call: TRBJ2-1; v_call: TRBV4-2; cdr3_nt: TGTGCCAGCAGCCAAGAGCGGCTAGCGACTGAGCAGTTCTTC; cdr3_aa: CASSQERLATEQFF
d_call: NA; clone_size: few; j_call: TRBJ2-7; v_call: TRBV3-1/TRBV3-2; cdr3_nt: TGTGCCAGCAGCCATACTGAGTACGAGCAGTACTTC; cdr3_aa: CASSHTEYEQYF
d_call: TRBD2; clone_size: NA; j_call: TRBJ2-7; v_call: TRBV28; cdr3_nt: TGTGCCAGCAGTCGACAAGCTAGCGGGAGGTTCTACGAGCAGTACTTC; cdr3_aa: CASSRQASGRFYEQYF
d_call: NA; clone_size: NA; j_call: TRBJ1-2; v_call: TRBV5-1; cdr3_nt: TGCGCCAGCAGCGCTGCCCCAGGTGGCTACACCTTC; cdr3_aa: CASSAAPGGYTF
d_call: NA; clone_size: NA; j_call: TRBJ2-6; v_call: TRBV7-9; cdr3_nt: TGTGCCAGCAGCTTAGGACACCCTGGGGCCAACATCCTGACTTTC; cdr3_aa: CASSLGHPGANILTF
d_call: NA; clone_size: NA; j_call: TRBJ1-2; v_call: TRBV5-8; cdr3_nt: TGTGCCAGCAGAACTTTTACAGGGCCCGCTAACTATGGCTACACCTTC; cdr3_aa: CASRTFTGPANYGYTF
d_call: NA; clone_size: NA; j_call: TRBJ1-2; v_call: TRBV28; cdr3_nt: TGTGCCAGCAGTTTAGGCTTGCAGGGATGGGGCTACACCTTC; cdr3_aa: CASSLGLQGWGYTF
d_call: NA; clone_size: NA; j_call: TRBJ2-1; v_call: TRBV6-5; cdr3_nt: TGTGCCAGCAGCGCGCAACTCAATGAGCAGTTCTTC; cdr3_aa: CASSAQLNEQFF
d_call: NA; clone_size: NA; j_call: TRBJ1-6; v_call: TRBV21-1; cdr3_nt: TGTGCCAGCAGCAGCGACCCAAGGCCCAGGAGGCTAGGGTCACCCCTCCACTTT; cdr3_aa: CASSSDPRPRRLGSPLHF
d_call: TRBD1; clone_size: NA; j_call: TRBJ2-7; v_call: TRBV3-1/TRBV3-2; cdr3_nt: TGTGCCAGCAGCCAACACACAGGGGCAACCGAGCAGTACTTC; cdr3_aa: CASSQHTGATEQYF
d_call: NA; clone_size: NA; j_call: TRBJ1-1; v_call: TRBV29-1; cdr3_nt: TGCAGCGCCCGGGGGGGGGTAAACACTGAAGCTTTCTTT; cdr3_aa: CSARGGVNTEAFF
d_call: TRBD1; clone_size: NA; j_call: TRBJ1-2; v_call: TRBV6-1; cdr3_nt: TGTGCCAGCAGTGAAACTAGACAGGGACACTATGGCTACACCTTC; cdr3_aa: CASSETRQGHYGYTF
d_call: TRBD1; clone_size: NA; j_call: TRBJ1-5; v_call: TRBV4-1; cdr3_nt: TGCGCCAGCAGCCAAGATACGGGGACAGCGCATCAGCCCCAGCATTTT; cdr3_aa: CASSQDTGTAHQPQHF
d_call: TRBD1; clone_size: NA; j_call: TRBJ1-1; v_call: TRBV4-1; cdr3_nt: TGCGCCAGCAGCCACGAGGACAGGGAGAACACTGAAGCTTTCTTT; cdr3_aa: CASSHEDRENTEAFF
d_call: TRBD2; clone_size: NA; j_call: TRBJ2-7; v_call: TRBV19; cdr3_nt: TGTGCCAGTAGTATAGGATTACTAGCGGGGGCCGCCTACGAGCAGTACTTC; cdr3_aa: CASSIGLLAGAAYEQYF
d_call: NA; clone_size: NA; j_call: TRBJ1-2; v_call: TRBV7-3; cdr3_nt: TGTGCCAGCAGGCAGGAACCTAACTATGGCTACACCTTC; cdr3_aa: CASRQEPNYGYTF
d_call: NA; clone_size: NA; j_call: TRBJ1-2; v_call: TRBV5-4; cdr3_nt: TGTGCCAGCAGCTTGGCCAAGGGGGATGGCTACACCTTC; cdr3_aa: CASSLAKGDGYTF
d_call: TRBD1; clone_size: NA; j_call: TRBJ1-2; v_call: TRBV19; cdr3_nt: TGTGCCAGTAGTATCGGTAGGACAGGGGGCTATGGCTACACCTTC; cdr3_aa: CASSIGRTGGYGYTF
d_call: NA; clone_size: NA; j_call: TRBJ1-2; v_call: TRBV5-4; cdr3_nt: TGTGCCAGCAGTTACAGGGTTAATAATGGCTACACCTTC; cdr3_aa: CASSYRVNNGYTF
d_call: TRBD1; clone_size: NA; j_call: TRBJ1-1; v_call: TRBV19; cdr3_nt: TGTGCCAGTAGTATAGGGGGGACAGGGCACGGAGCTGAAGCTTTCTTT; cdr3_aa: CASSIGGTGHGAEAFF
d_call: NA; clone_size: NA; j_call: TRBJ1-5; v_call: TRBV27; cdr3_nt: TGTGCCAGCAGTATAGGGACACTTGCGAATCAGCCCCAGCATTTT; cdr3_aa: CASSIGTLANQPQHF
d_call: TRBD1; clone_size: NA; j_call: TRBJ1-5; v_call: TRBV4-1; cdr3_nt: TGCGCCAGCAGCCAAGGAACAGGGGTACAACAGCCCCAGCATTTT; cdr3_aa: CASSQGTGVQQPQHF
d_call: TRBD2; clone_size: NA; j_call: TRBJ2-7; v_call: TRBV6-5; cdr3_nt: TGTGCCAGCACCCCAAGCGGGATCTCCTACGAGCAGTACTTC; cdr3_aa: CASTPSGISYEQYF
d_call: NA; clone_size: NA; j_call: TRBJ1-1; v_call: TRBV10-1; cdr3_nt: TGCGCCAGCAGTCCGGGACTGAAGAACACTGAAGCTTTCTTT; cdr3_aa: CASSPGLKNTEAFF
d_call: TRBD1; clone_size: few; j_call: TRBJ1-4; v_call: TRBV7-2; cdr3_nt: TGTGCCAGCAGCTCTAAGGCGGACAGGCCAGAAGGTCGGGAAAAACTGTTTTTT; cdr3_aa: CASSSKADRPEGREKLFF
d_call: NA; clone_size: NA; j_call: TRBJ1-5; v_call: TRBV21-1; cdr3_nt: TGTGCCAGCAGCAGAAGGGACAGGAGCAATCAGCCCCAGCATTTT; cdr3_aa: CASSRRDRSNQPQHF
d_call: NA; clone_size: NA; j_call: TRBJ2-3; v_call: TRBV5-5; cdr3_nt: TGTGCCAGCAGCTTGGACTACCCGTTGGAGGGGAAGGCAGATACGCAGTATTTT; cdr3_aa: CASSLDYPLEGKADTQYF
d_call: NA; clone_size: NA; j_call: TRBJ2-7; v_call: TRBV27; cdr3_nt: TGTGCCAGCAGAAGGGGCACCTACGAGCAGTACTTC; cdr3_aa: CASRRGTYEQYF
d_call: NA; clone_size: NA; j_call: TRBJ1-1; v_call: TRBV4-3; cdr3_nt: TGCGCCAGCAGCCCGGCCGCAGGGGCGATGAACACTGAAGCTTTCTTT; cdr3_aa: CASSPAAGAMNTEAFF
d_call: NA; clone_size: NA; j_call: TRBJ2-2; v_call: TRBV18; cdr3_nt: TGTGCCAGCTCCTTAACCCCCGGGACACGGATCGGGGAGCTGTTTTTT; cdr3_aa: CASSLTPGTRIGELFF
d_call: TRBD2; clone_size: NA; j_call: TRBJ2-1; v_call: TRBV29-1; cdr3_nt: TGCAGCGTTGTACCCCTAGCGGGGTTGGGCAATGAGCAGTTCTTC; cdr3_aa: CSVVPLAGLGNEQFF
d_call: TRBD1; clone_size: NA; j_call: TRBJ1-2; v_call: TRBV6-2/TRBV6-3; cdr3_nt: TGTGCCAGCAGCCGGCTTGGGACAGCGCAGAACTATGGCTACACCTTC; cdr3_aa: CASSRLGTAQNYGYTF
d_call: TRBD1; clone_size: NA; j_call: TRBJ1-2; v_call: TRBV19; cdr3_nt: TGTGCCAGTACGCGGACAGGCGTTCCGGGCTACACCTTC; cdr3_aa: CASTRTGVPGYTF